The 30 T cell receptor beta chains given below trace back to one sample, sequenced in a study of blood T cell repertoires in COVID-19. Generated by immunoSEQ multiplex PCR, the TCRdb table keeps only in-frame clones and is missing some. The profile covers some 70,000 clones, with approximately 88% appearing a single time and 5.5% to 7% taken by the ten largest. The material sequenced was peripheral blood. The receptors shown here come from an older woman with acute or convalescent COVID-19.

The chain uses TRBV11-3 and TRBJ2-5; 8 bases are a match to TRBD1. J lost 4 bases, V lost 1 base, and 5 bases had no gene match. The CDR3 length is 15 residues. Germline values: CDR1 SGHNT, CDR2 YENEEA. CDR3 sequence reads: CASSLGTGTSETQYF. The CDR3, as DNA: TGTGCCAGCAGCTTAGGGACAGGGACGTCAGAGACCCAGTACTTC.

The chain carries TRBV9 and TRBJ2-3; TRBD1 agrees at 7 bases. Unmatched junction bases numbered 9, after V lost 5 bases and J lost 6 bases. The CDR3 is 14 residues long. The germline gives CDR1 SGDLS, CDR2 YYNGEE. Here the CDR3 reads CASSGQVLGDTQYF. The CDR3 DNA reads as TGTGCCAGCAGTGGACAGGTTCTAGGGGATACGCAGTATTTT.

The CDR3 DNA sequence: TGTGCCAGCAGCTTCCGGGGCAGCGGGGCGAACACCGGGGAGCTGTTTTTT. Translated: CASSFRGSGANTGELFF. V and J are TRBV5-6 and TRBJ2-2, with TRBD2 identical over 7 bases. CDR1 and CDR2 from the germline V gene are SGHDT and YYEEEE. V lost 2 bases and J lost 0; bases outside the gene matches: 7. This CDR3 spans 17 amino acids.

The J gene is TRBJ1-1, the V gene TRBV10-2, with D unclear. V was trimmed by 2 bases and J by 5 bases, leaving 6 bases between them. CDR3 length: 12 residues. CDR1 is WSHSY, CDR2 SAAADI, per germline. CDR3 sequence: CASSERVTEAFF. CDR3 sequence (DNA): TGCGCCAGCAGTGAGCGGGTTACTGAAGCTTTCTTT.

In its sample, this clone was seen a few times. This chain uses TRBV24-1 with TRBJ1-4, with D maybe TRBD1 (5 bases). V lost 4 bases and J lost 8, with 16 bases in between. The germline V gene encodes CDR1 KGHDR and CDR2 SFDVKD. This CDR3 has 15 residues. The CDR3 sequence: CATSDPQGAGEKLFF. CDR3 DNA: TGTGCCACCAGTGACCCACAAGGGGCCGGGGAAAAACTGTTTTTT.

The J gene is TRBJ1-3, the V gene TRBV9; D is unclear. This CDR3 spans 13 amino acids. Trimming pared 0 bases from V and 4 bases from J, leaving 5 bases between. The germline V gene has CDR1 SGDLS and CDR2 YYNGEE. The CDR3 DNA reads TGTGCCAGCAGCGTAGAACTAGGAAACACCATATATTTT. It encodes CASSVELGNTIYF.

The chain carries TRBV7-6 and TRBJ2-5; 10 bases agree with TRBD2. The germline V gene has CDR1 SGHVS and CDR2 FNYEAQ. The J segment lost 3 bases and the V segment lost 6 bases, leaving 16 bases of the junction unmatched. There are 18 residues in the CDR3. As DNA, the CDR3 is TGTGCCAGCAGTGGGGTAGCGGGAGGCCGGGGAGTCAAAGAGACCCAGTACTTC. Encoded protein: CASSGVAGGRGVKETQYF.

J is TRBJ1-2 and V is TRBV28, with 9 bases lining up with TRBD1. J gave up 8 bases and V 5 bases, and 12 bases lay outside the gene matches. The CDR3 length is 15 residues. The germline gives CDR1 MDHEN, CDR2 SYDVKM. CDR3 bases: TGTGCCAGCAGTCCCTCCGGGACAGGGTTCGGCGGCTACACCTTC. This sequence encodes CASSPSGTGFGGYTF.

V is TRBV10-3 and J is TRBJ1-1, with D possibly TRBD1 on 5 matching bases. In germline, CDR1 is ENHRY, CDR2 SYGVKD. This CDR3 spans 15 amino acids. V lost 3 bases, J lost 0 bases, and 11 bases lay in between. CDR3 in DNA: TGTGCCATCAGTGACCCCTCGACAGTGAACACTGAAGCTTTCTTT. Its translation: CAISDPSTVNTEAFF.

The chain combines TRBV27 with TRBJ1-2; 8 bases align to TRBD1. This CDR3 is 15 amino acids long. Germline CDR1 is MNHEY and CDR2 is SMNVEV (reference sequence). V shed 3 bases and J 4 bases; nucleotides not matched to a gene: 7. The CDR3 DNA is TGTGCCAGCAGTTTCCTCGGGGGGACAGGCTATGGCTACACCTTC. Residues: CASSFLGGTGYGYTF.

The rearrangement joins TRBV6-4 to TRBJ1-5; a weak D match, TRBD1 (5 bases). V gave up 3 bases and J gave up 4 bases, with 10 bases separating them. This CDR3 contains 14 residues. CDR1 and CDR2 (germline): MRHNA, SNTAGT. The CDR3 loop reads CASSERGGNQPQHF. CDR3 in DNA: TGTGCCAGCAGTGAAAGGGGAGGAAATCAGCCCCAGCATTTT.

The V and J genes are TRBV11-2 and TRBJ1-2; D not certain. The CDR3 extends over 15 amino acids. CDR1 SGHAT and CDR2 FQNNGV come from the germline V gene. V was trimmed by 5 bases and J by 4 bases, leaving 17 bases between them. CDR3 DNA sequence: TGTGCCAGCAGCCCCGAGGGTTCCCCCTTCTATGGCTACACCTTC. Its protein is CASSPEGSPFYGYTF.

This clone was observed a single time. This chain joins TRBV2 and TRBJ1-5, with TRBD1 as a possible D gene (5 bases). The CDR3 covers 15 residues. V lost 3 bases and J 1 base, leaving 10 bases between the germline ends. Germline V gene sequence: CDR1 SNHLY, CDR2 FYNNEI. The chain's CDR3 is CASSDRVISNQPQHF. The CDR3 nucleotides read TGTGCCAGCAGTGACAGGGTGATCAGCAATCAGCCCCAGCATTTT.

The V call is TRBV9, the J call TRBJ2-5, with a possible D match to TRBD1 (6 bases). The CDR3 runs 15 residues. Trimming took off 4 bases at V and 2 bases at J, with 15 bases between the two ends. Germline V gene sequence: CDR1 SGDLS, CDR2 YYNGEE. The CDR3 DNA follows: TGTGCCAGCAGCCCCACCTTGGACAGTCAAGAGACCCAGTACTTC. This sequence encodes CASSPTLDSQETQYF.

V usage is TRBV6-5 and J usage is TRBJ2-5, with no clear D. Germline-derived CDR1 and CDR2 are MNHEY and SVGAGI. CDR3 length: 11 amino acids. Trimming removed 6 bases at V and 3 bases at J, with 5 bases between. This CDR3 is CASSREETQYF. DNA of the CDR3: TGTGCCAGCAGCCGGGAAGAGACCCAGTACTTC.

The V gene is TRBV28, the J gene TRBJ2-1, with TRBD1 as a possible D gene (6 bases). The length of the CDR3 is 12 residues. Germline V gives CDR1 MDHEN, CDR2 SYDVKM. V was pared by 5 bases and J by 8 bases, with 10 bases between. CDR3 nucleotide sequence: TGTGCCAGCAGTGGACAGTTCCATGAGCAGTTCTTC. Its protein is CASSGQFHEQFF.

This clone came up a few times. This chain links TRBV5-1 with TRBJ1-2; D is possibly TRBD1 (5 bases). Germline V CDR1 and CDR2: SGHRS, YFSETQ. V was clipped by 1 base and J by 6 bases, with 16 bases between them. The CDR3 length is 15 residues. The DNA of the CDR3 is TGCGCCAGCAGCTTGTCCCCCCCAGAAGGGGATGGCTACACCTTC. It yields the protein CASSLSPPEGDGYTF.

As to this clone: One junction end does not reproduce the germline sequence, and a read error may be involved. Different DNA sequences within this sample yield the same CDR3. This chain joins TRBV10-3 and TRBJ2-7; D is unclear. The germline gives CDR1 ENHRY, CDR2 SYGVKD. The CDR3 is made up of 14 amino acids. CDR3 nucleotides: TGTGCCATCAGCGAGTCTCCGCGGCAGCAAGAGCAGTACTTC. It encodes CAISESPRQQEQYF.

This chain connects TRBV6-1 to TRBJ1-6; D may be TRBD1 (5 bases). Germline lookup yields CDR1 MNHNS and CDR2 SASEGT. The CDR3 sequence is 11 residues long. V was shortened by 3 bases and J by 13 bases, with 7 bases between the two germline ends. The CDR3: CASSDTGPLHF. Written as DNA, the CDR3 is TGTGCCAGCAGTGACACAGGCCCCCTCCACTTT.

The chain recombines TRBV18 with TRBJ1-5; 7 bases are shared with TRBD1. V lost 4 bases, J lost 0 bases, and 0 bases stayed unmatched. Per the germline V gene, CDR1 is KGHSH and CDR2 is LQKENI. The CDR3 is 14 residues long. This CDR3 is CASSRDSSNQPQHF. The CDR3 DNA is TGTGCCAGCTCACGGGACAGTAGCAATCAGCCCCAGCATTTT.

The V call is TRBV11-2, the J call TRBJ1-1; 9 bases map to TRBD1. Trimming took 4 bases from V and 1 from J; bases not matched to a gene: 10. Per germline, CDR1 SGHAT and CDR2 FQNNGV. This CDR3 spans 17 amino acids. CDR3 coding DNA: TGTGCCAGCAGCTCCACAGGGGGCCATGGGGGGAACACTGAAGCTTTCTTT. This sequence encodes CASSSTGGHGGNTEAFF.

The chain has TRBV7-2 and TRBJ1-1; D unclear. Germline-derived CDR1 and CDR2 are SGHTA and FQGNSA. The ends were cut back, 5 bases at V and 4 bases at J, with 11 bases in the middle. The CDR3 is 13 amino acids. CDR3 coding DNA: TGTGCCAGCAGCGCACACACCCCCACTGAAGCTTTCTTT. Its protein is CASSAHTPTEAFF.

The chain has TRBV24-1 and TRBJ2-3, with 7 bases fitting TRBD2. The CDR3 length is 15 residues. J lost 3 bases, V lost 5 bases, and 7 bases had no gene match. Germline V lookup: CDR1 KGHDR, CDR2 SFDVKD. CDR3 loop: CATSAGEGLTDTQYF. The CDR3 DNA reads as TGTGCCACCAGTGCGGGGGAGGGCCTGACAGATACGCAGTATTTT.

The chain combines TRBV6-5 with TRBJ1-1, with TRBD1 identical over 8 bases. The V segment lost 7 bases and the J segment 1 base; nucleotides outside the gene matches: 5. CDR1 is MNHEY and CDR2 is SVGAGI in the germline V gene. The CDR3 has 14 residues. CDR3 bases: TGTGCCAGCAATCCCGGGACAGGGAACACTGAAGCTTTCTTT. Protein sequence: CASNPGTGNTEAFF.

The chain joins TRBV30 to TRBJ2-7; weak D call: TRBD1 (5 bases). V was pared by 4 bases and J by 5 bases, with 15 bases between. The CDR3 runs to 13 residues. The germline gives CDR1 GTSNPN, CDR2 SVGIG (reference sequence). CDR3 sequence: CAWKQGTTDEQYF. Here the CDR3 DNA reads TGTGCCTGGAAGCAGGGAACTACGGACGAGCAGTACTTC.

The chain recombines TRBV24-1 with TRBJ2-3; TRBD1 aligns across 9 bases. CDR3 size: 16 residues. Trimming removed 3 bases from V and 2 bases from J; junction bases left unmatched: 5. Germline V lookup: CDR1 KGHDR, CDR2 SFDVKD. CDR3 bases: TGTGCCACCAGTGATCCGGGACAGGGATACACAGATACGCAGTATTTT. Translating it yields CATSDPGQGYTDTQYF.

This chain connects TRBV10-3 to TRBJ1-1; 9 bases map to TRBD1. Germline trimming cut 4 bases from V and 1 base from J; bases unmatched to any gene: 10. The CDR3 is 17 residues long. Germline loops: CDR1 ENHRY, CDR2 SYGVKD. The CDR3 sequence: CAISANALGQGNTEAFF. In DNA, the CDR3 is TGTGCCATCAGTGCCAATGCCTTGGGACAGGGGAACACTGAAGCTTTCTTT.

This chain connects TRBV10-1 to TRBJ1-5; D is ambiguous. The V gene lost 3 bases and the J gene lost 0 bases, with 12 bases spanning the gap. The CDR3 is 16 amino acids. CDR1 WNHNN and CDR2 SYGVQD come from the germline V gene (reference sequence). The CDR3 sequence: CASSEPFHNSNQPQHF. In DNA, the CDR3 is TGCGCCAGCAGTGAACCCTTCCACAATAGCAATCAGCCCCAGCATTTT.

Only one count was recorded for this clone. This chain joins TRBV5-4 and TRBJ1-2, with 9 bases lining up with TRBD1. The J segment lost 5 bases and the V segment lost 2 bases, leaving 1 base of the junction unmatched. Germline-derived CDR1 and CDR2 are SGHNT and YYREEE (reference sequence). This CDR3 spans 13 amino acids. CDR3: CASSFGQGYGYTF. CDR3 DNA: TGTGCCAGCAGCTTTGGACAGGGGTATGGCTACACCTTC.

J is TRBJ1-2 and V is TRBV10-3; 10 nucleotides match TRBD1. The CDR3 is 13 amino acids. Germline-derived CDR1 and CDR2 are ENHRY and SYGVKD. With 6 bases clipped from V and 7 bases from J, the junction kept 5 bases outside the gene matches. The CDR3 nucleotides read TGTGCCATCAGCAGGGACAGGGGCGGTGGCTACACCTTC. Translating gives CAISRDRGGGYTF.